The entry that follows covers one TCR beta chain sequence. The data were obtained in a study of blood T cell repertoires in COVID-19. In the source study's methods: From reference gene primer amplification, estimates of nucleated cell counts were derived. Clones were read by immunoSEQ multiplex PCR, and TCRdb kept only the in-frame ones, dropping some. The D gene and trimming were derived from the DNA, and the V and J assignments and clone size from that table. Altogether some 76,000 clones are present, around 86% being singletons, with the ten largest covering approximately 11%. The CDR3 sequence is 15 residues long.

The V and J genes are TRBV21-1 and TRBJ2-1; TRBD2, as called in the table, went unchecked against the DNA. TRBV21-1 is described as a pseudogene. Sequencing was performed on peripheral blood. This receptor was taken from a woman under 30 with acute or convalescent COVID-19. The CDR3 sequence: CASSTGTSGNQKQFF. In DNA, the CDR3 is TGTGCCAGCAGCACCGGGACTAGCGGGAACCAGAAGCAGTTCTTC.